Each of the 15 T cell receptor beta chains below was sequenced from the same sample in a study of control samples from healthy donors and cancer patients. The assay was immunoSEQ multiplex PCR, and TCRdb's table has in-frame clones only and misses some. The table lists about 250,000 clones, about 80% of them singletons, with roughly 13% in the top ten. The sequenced material came from PBMCs. These receptors were taken from a woman aged 55-69 years with lung cancer.

The chain combines TRBV24-1 with TRBJ1-2; TRBD1 aligns across 12 bases. The trim removed 4 bases at V and 7 bases at J, leaving 9 bases unmatched. The V gene's germline CDR1 is KGHDR and CDR2 SFDVKD. CDR3 size: 16 residues. CDR3 sequence (DNA): TGTGCCACCAGTGACCCTGGGACAGGGGGCATCTTTGGCTACACCTTC. It yields the protein CATSDPGTGGIFGYTF.

The V gene is TRBV7-8, the J gene TRBJ1-5, with D possibly TRBD1 on 5 matching bases. Deletions cut 1 base from V and 7 bases from J, with 17 bases between. The CDR3 totals 16 residues. CDR1 and CDR2 (germline): SGHVS, FQNEAQ. DNA for the CDR3: TGTGCCAGCAGCTTAGGGGGCAGGGTTGGCGAACAGCCCCAGCATTTT. This sequence encodes CASSLGGRVGEQPQHF.

The CDR3 bases are TGTGCCAGCAGCCGGGGGGGGGATTTCGATGAGCAGTTCTTC. Its translation: CASSRGGDFDEQFF. The V call is TRBV6-5, the J call TRBJ2-1, with TRBD2 identical over 8 bases. The CDR3 covers 14 residues. Germline CDR1 and CDR2: MNHEY and SVGAGI. Trimming cost V 6 bases and J 8 bases; bases outside gene matches: 9.

CDR3 nucleotide sequence: TGTGCCAGCAGCTTAGTAGCGGGAGGGCCGAATACGCAGTATTTT. This gives the protein CASSLVAGGPNTQYF. The rearrangement uses TRBV7-2 and TRBJ2-3; 11 bases fit TRBD2. Germline V gene lookup returns CDR1 SGHTA and CDR2 FQGNSA. With 1 base clipped from V and 7 bases from J, the junction kept 4 bases outside the gene matches. The CDR3 extends over 15 amino acids.

The rearrangement uses TRBV13 and TRBJ2-3, with a tentative D call TRBD1 (5 bases). The CDR3 contains 15 residues. CDR1 and CDR2 (germline): PRHDT, FYEKMQ (reference sequence). The germline V and J ends were trimmed by 8 bases and 4 bases, with 19 bases remaining between them. CDR3 coding DNA: TGTGCCAGCTATATCAGGCAGGGTATAGCAGATACGCAGTATTTT. Amino acid sequence: CASYIRQGIADTQYF. The full variable domain, in which reference TRBV13 and TRBJ2-3 provide the parts outside the CDR3, is AAGVIQSPRHLIKEKRETATLKCYPIPRHDTVYWYQQGPGQDPQFLISFYEKMQSDKGSIPDRFSAQQFSDYHSELNMSSLELGDSALYFCASYIRQGIADTQYFGPGTRLTVL.

The chain is built from TRBV28 and TRBJ1-1; D gene ambiguous. Germline CDR1 is MDHEN and CDR2 is SYDVKM. V was shortened by 8 bases and J by 4 bases, with 17 bases between the two germline ends. The CDR3 sequence is 14 residues long. CDR3 sequence (DNA): TGTGCCAGCCCCCCTTCCGGAGGGAGCACTGAAGCTTTCTTT. Translated: CASPPSGGSTEAFF.

J is TRBJ2-7 and V is TRBV27; 8 positions agree with TRBD1. The CDR3 spans 13 residues. The germline V gene encodes CDR1 MNHEY and CDR2 SMNVEV (reference sequence). Unmatched junction bases numbered 6, after V lost 6 bases and J lost 5 bases. CDR3: CASSGQGVHEQYF. CDR3 sequence (DNA): TGTGCCAGCAGCGGACAGGGAGTCCACGAGCAGTACTTC.

This clone was observed a few times. This sequence joins TRBV12-3 or TRBV12-4 and TRBJ2-7; D is uncertain. V was clipped by 2 bases and J by 3 bases, with 8 bases between them. CDR3 length: 13 amino acids. CDR3 residues: CASSLPPNYEQYF. CDR3 DNA sequence: TGTGCCAGCAGTTTACCACCTAACTACGAGCAGTACTTC.

About this clone itself: This sample also contains other DNA sequences that code for the same CDR3. The chain employs TRBV9 and TRBJ2-1; D uncertain. The CDR3 runs 13 residues. The V and J ends lost 2 bases and 5 bases respectively, with 8 bases between them. Per germline, CDR1 SGDLS and CDR2 YYNGEE. Here the CDR3 DNA reads TGTGCCAGCAGCGTCCGTAGGGACAATGAGCAGTTCTTC. It specifies CASSVRRDNEQFF.

This chain joins TRBV2 and TRBJ2-7; perhaps TRBD2 as D (6 bases). In germline, CDR1 is SNHLY, CDR2 FYNNEI. The CDR3 contains 11 residues. Trimming stripped 10 bases from V and 5 bases from J, with 12 bases between. CDR3 amino acids: CAMRRDHEQYF. In DNA, the CDR3 is TGTGCCATGAGGAGGGACCACGAGCAGTACTTC.

The V and J genes are TRBV9 and TRBJ2-7, with 7 bases lining up with TRBD2. This CDR3 spans 16 amino acids. CDR1 and CDR2 (germline): SGDLS, YYNGEE. The ends lost 0 bases at V and 7 bases at J; junction bases unmatched: 13. The CDR3: CASSVGRGGPLEEQYF. The DNA for the CDR3 is TGTGCCAGCAGCGTAGGCCGCGGGGGACCCCTGGAGGAGCAGTACTTC.

This clone appeared many times. The chain is built from TRBV2 and TRBJ1-5; D unresolved. From germline, CDR1 is SNHLY and CDR2 FYNNEI. The V and J ends lost 5 bases and 5 bases respectively, with 4 bases between them. The CDR3 totals 11 residues. The CDR3 reads CASSFHQPQHF. The CDR3 nucleotides are TGTGCCAGCAGTTTTCATCAGCCCCAGCATTTT.

Points on this clone: Other DNA sequences of this sample code for an identical CDR3. The chain couples TRBV9 to TRBJ2-5, with 9 bases aligning to TRBD2. The CDR3 runs 14 residues. V shed 0 bases and J 5 bases; nucleotides not matched to a gene: 2. Germline CDR1 SGDLS, CDR2 YYNGEE. CDR3 sequence reads: CASSVGSGGETQYF. The CDR3 DNA reads as TGTGCCAGCAGCGTAGGAAGCGGGGGGGAGACCCAGTACTTC.

The chain joins TRBV28 to TRBJ2-7; D is unresolved. Germline V CDR1 and CDR2: MDHEN, SYDVKM. Trimming removed 7 bases from V and 3 bases from J, with 7 bases in between. This CDR3 is built from 11 residues. CDR3 sequence: CASNMNYEQYF. The CDR3 DNA is TGTGCCAGCAATATGAACTACGAGCAGTACTTC.

This sequence joins TRBV28 and TRBJ2-4; D possibly corresponds to TRBD2 (6 bases). Trimming left V 10 bases short and J 7 bases short, with 11 bases between. The germline V gene encodes CDR1 MDHEN and CDR2 SYDVKM. The CDR3 runs 11 residues. CDR3 protein: CATIGGNIQYF. The CDR3 nucleotides are TGTGCCACCATCGGAGGGAACATTCAGTACTTC.